These 15 T cell receptor beta chains came from one sample sequenced in a study of glioma-infiltrating T cells after dendritic cell vaccination. Time point: after dendritic cell vaccination, including at tumor progression/relapse. Here immunoSEQ multiplex PCR was the method, and the copy in TCRdb shows in-frame clones only, minus some. In the table there are some 46,000 clones, around 91% of which are singletons. The starting material was blood, obtained after dendritic cell vaccination. These TCRs come from a human donor with glioblastoma.

A few counts support this clone. The V gene is TRBV6-6, the J gene TRBJ1-2; unclear D gene. Trimming cost V 0 bases and J 1 base, with 9 bases left between them. Per the germline V gene, CDR1 is MNHNY and CDR2 is SVGAGI (reference sequence). The CDR3 has 15 amino acids. CDR3 nucleotides: TGTGCCAGCAGTTACTCGTCAGGATATAACTATGGCTACACCTTC. This encodes CASSYSSGYNYGYTF.

This chain's CDR3 is CASSPSVGQFYEQYF. In DNA, the CDR3 is TGCGCCAGCAGTCCAAGCGTAGGACAGTTCTACGAGCAGTACTTC. This sequence joins TRBV4-1 and TRBJ2-7; TRBD1 is a possible D gene (6 bases). CDR3 length: 15 amino acids. V was pared by 6 bases and J by 3 bases, with 18 bases between. Germline-derived CDR1 and CDR2 are MGHRA and YSYEKL.

The DNA for the CDR3 is TGTGCCAGCTCACCGTACAGGGAGGGCGAGCAGTACTTC. As protein: CASSPYREGEQYF. The rearrangement joins TRBV18 to TRBJ2-7, with D possibly being TRBD2 (7 bases). Germline CDR1 and CDR2: KGHSH and LQKENI. The CDR3 extends over 13 amino acids. Between the trimmed V and J ends, which lost 3 bases and 6 bases, there was a span of 12 bases.

J is TRBJ2-1 and V is TRBV7-2; no reliable D call. The CDR3 is made up of 13 amino acids. The V gene's germline CDR1 is SGHTA and CDR2 FQGNSA. V dropped 1 base and J dropped 8 bases, with 9 bases sitting between them. Written as DNA, the CDR3 is TGTGCCAGCAGCTTAGAGCCGCGGCATGAGCAGTTCTTC. Translating it yields CASSLEPRHEQFF.

The chain has TRBV6-1 and TRBJ1-3; 7 positions agree with TRBD1. Losses at the gene ends were 1 base for V and 8 bases for J; bases not matched to a gene: 20. This CDR3 is built from 19 residues. Germline CDR1 reads MNHNS; CDR2 reads SASEGT. As DNA, the CDR3 is TGTGCCAGCAGTGAAGGAGGTTGGAGATGGGGGACAGATTATGACACCATATATTTT. The encoded protein is CASSEGGWRWGTDYDTIYF.

This sequence joins TRBV30 and TRBJ2-7; a possible D gene is TRBD2 (6 bases). The CDR3 has 11 residues. Trimming shortened V by 2 bases and J by 5 bases, and 7 bases separated the two germline ends. Germline loops: CDR1 GTSNPN, CDR2 SVGIG (reference sequence). CDR3 DNA: TGTGCCTGGAGTTGGAGGGACGAGCAGTACTTC. It encodes CAWSWRDEQYF.

The rearrangement links TRBV28 to TRBJ2-1, with 7 bases aligning to TRBD1. The CDR3 has 15 amino acids. The germline V gene has CDR1 MDHEN and CDR2 SYDVKM. The trim removed 8 bases at V and 8 bases at J, leaving 15 bases unmatched. In nucleotides, the CDR3 is TGTGCCAGCTCAAAGGCGGCAGGGGGTTTTTATGAGCAGTTCTTC. Residues: CASSKAAGGFYEQFF.

The chain employs TRBV5-1 and TRBJ2-7; 7 positions match TRBD2. Trimming cost V 4 bases and J 5 bases; bases outside gene matches: 15. Germline-derived CDR1 and CDR2 are SGHRS and YFSETQ. The CDR3 spans 16 residues. The CDR3 loop is CASSTELAHNTNEQYF. The CDR3, as DNA: TGCGCCAGCAGCACCGAACTAGCGCATAACACGAACGAGCAGTACTTC.

J is TRBJ2-7 and V is TRBV19, with D perhaps TRBD1 (7 bases). This CDR3 has 13 amino acids. The germline V gene encodes CDR1 LNHDA and CDR2 SQIVND (reference sequence). V lost 3 bases to trimming and J lost 6 bases, with 12 bases between them. CDR3 sequence reads: CASSIAGGGEQYF. CDR3 in DNA: TGTGCCAGTAGTATCGCAGGGGGAGGCGAGCAGTACTTC.

This clone was detected only a few times. The chain recombines TRBV27 with TRBJ1-1, with 9 nucleotides matching TRBD1. With 8 bases clipped from V and 1 base from J, the junction kept 5 bases outside the gene matches. This CDR3 comprises 14 residues. Per germline, CDR1 MNHEY and CDR2 SMNVEV (reference sequence). CDR3 residues: CASGAGQGNTEAFF. The CDR3 nucleotides are TGTGCCAGCGGGGCGGGACAGGGGAACACTGAAGCTTTCTTT.

The chain employs TRBV2 and TRBJ2-7; 9 bases line up with TRBD2. From germline, CDR1 is SNHLY and CDR2 FYNNEI. V shed 7 bases and J 4 bases; nucleotides not matched to a gene: 17. The CDR3 consists of 17 residues. Here the CDR3 reads CASKLAGVKRGGYEQYF. The CDR3 DNA follows: TGTGCCAGCAAATTAGCGGGAGTCAAACGGGGAGGGTACGAGCAGTACTTC. The variable domain in full, with the rest retrieved from reference TRBV2 and TRBJ2-7, is EPEVTQTPSHQVTQMGQEVILRCVPISNHLYFYWYRQILGQKVEFLVSFYNNEISEKSEIFDDQFSVERPDGSNFTLKIRSTKLEDSAMYFCASKLAGVKRGGYEQYFGPGTRLTVT.

The rearrangement links TRBV28 to TRBJ1-3; no reliable D call. CDR3 size: 16 residues. Germline CDR1 MDHEN, CDR2 SYDVKM. V gave up 5 bases and J gave up 0 bases, with 14 bases separating them. DNA of the CDR3: TGTGCCAGCAGTGTGGGAGGTCGGACCTCTGGAAACACCATATATTTT. Translation: CASSVGGRTSGNTIYF. Full variable domain (rest looked up from reference TRBV28 and TRBJ1-3): DVKVTQSSRYLVKRTGEKVFLECVQDMDHENMFWYRQDPGLGLRLIYFSYDVKMKEKGDIPEGYSVSREKKERFSLILESASTNQTSMYLCASSVGGRTSGNTIYFGEGSWLTVV.

The rearrangement uses TRBV28 and TRBJ1-4; 8 nucleotides agree with TRBD1. V trimming: 4 bases; J trimming: 4 bases; junction bases outside the gene matches: 2. Germline assignment: CDR1 MDHEN and CDR2 SYDVKM. The CDR3 contains 14 residues. The CDR3 reads CASSYRGNNEKLFF. For the CDR3, the DNA is TGTGCCAGCAGTTACAGGGGGAATAATGAAAAACTGTTTTTT.

This clone has a single count. The J gene is TRBJ1-2, the V gene TRBV2, with unresolved D. Trimming removed 1 base from V and 8 bases from J, with 5 bases in between. CDR3 size: 11 residues. The germline V gene has CDR1 SNHLY and CDR2 FYNNEI. The CDR3 here is CASSEGGGYTF. DNA for the CDR3: TGTGCCAGCAGTGAAGGCGGAGGCTACACCTTC.

V usage is TRBV19 and J usage is TRBJ1-1; no clear D gene. The CDR3 runs 11 residues. V was trimmed by 3 bases and J by 10 bases, leaving 9 bases between them. Looked up from germline, CDR1 is LNHDA and CDR2 is SQIVND (reference sequence). CDR3 in DNA: TGTGCCAGTAGTATTGGGCCTACAGCTTTCTTT. It translates to CASSIGPTAFF.